This T cell receptor (beta chain) was sequenced during a study of blood T cell repertoires in COVID-19. Across the whole study: The origin of the acute and convalescent COVID-19 samples was the United States, Italy and Spain. In each case, the material was cDNA or gDNA derived from T cells, B-cell-depleted T cells, or PBMCs.

Looked up from germline, CDR1 is SGDLS and CDR2 is YYNGEE. The CDR3 loop spans 19 amino acids. V lost 3 bases, J lost 0 bases, and 11 bases stayed unmatched. Participants were aged about 18 to 90 years, lived in 25 or so US areas, and enrolled virtually. Source study methods: The authors estimated nucleated cell counts from reference gene primer amplification. Here immunoSEQ multiplex PCR was the method, and the copy in TCRdb shows in-frame clones only, minus some. The V and J calls and the clone size are those of that table, but D and trimming were determined from the DNA. In the table there are about 380,000 clones, roughly 84% of which are singletons.

This chain joins TRBV9 and TRBJ2-1, with 11 bases fitting TRBD2. This sequence was found in a woman in her twenties or thirties who had recovered from COVID-19. Source material: PBMCs or T cells enriched from blood (not recorded which). The CDR3 is CASSEGGLAVTSSYNEQFF. DNA for the CDR3: TGTGCCAGCAGCGAGGGGGGACTAGCGGTAACCAGCTCCTACAATGAGCAGTTCTTC.